The 27 T cell receptor beta chains below were found in one sample sequenced in a study of cytomegalovirus exposure and HLA in healthy donors. 13 Jbeta primers and 60 Vbeta primers were used for the PCR. Using immunoSEQ multiplex PCR, the repertoire was profiled, and TCRdb retains in-frame clones only, with some absent. This repertoire shows approximately 220,000 clones, 80% to 85% found once; its top ten account for more than 0.6%. The sequenced sample was PBMCs. These receptors originate from a boy aged 2-15 years in good health and CMV-seronegative.

This clone showed up just a few times. The rearrangement joins TRBV5-1 to TRBJ1-1; 8 nucleotides align to TRBD1. CDR1 and CDR2 from the germline V gene are SGHRS and YFSETQ. The CDR3 covers 16 residues. With 0 bases clipped from V and 3 bases from J, the junction kept 7 bases outside the gene matches. The CDR3, as DNA: TGCGCCAGCAGCTTGGGCTCAGGGGGCTCGGACACTGAAGCTTTCTTT. Translating gives CASSLGSGGSDTEAFF.

The V and J genes are TRBV5-1 and TRBJ2-3, with D perhaps matching TRBD2 (6 bases). Germline-derived CDR1 and CDR2 are SGHRS and YFSETQ. The V end lost 4 bases, the J end lost 1 base, and 22 bases lay between the germline ends. This CDR3 is built from 18 residues. The CDR3 reads CASSPRHSGREGTDTQYF. As DNA, the CDR3 is TGCGCCAGCAGCCCCCGGCATAGCGGCAGAGAGGGCACAGATACGCAGTATTTT.

V gene TRBV11-2 combines with J gene TRBJ1-2, with D perhaps matching TRBD1 (6 bases). CDR3 size: 16 residues. Germline lookup yields CDR1 SGHAT and CDR2 FQNNGV. Trimming took off 5 bases at V and 1 base at J, with 17 bases between the two ends. CDR3 in amino acids: CASSVPQGTNNYGYTF. CDR3 sequence (DNA): TGTGCCAGCAGCGTACCACAGGGCACTAATAACTATGGCTACACCTTC.

The V gene is TRBV5-1, the J gene TRBJ2-1; perhaps TRBD1 as D (5 bases). V lost 0 bases to trimming and J lost 4 bases, with 11 bases between them. Germline-derived CDR1 and CDR2 are SGHRS and YFSETQ. This CDR3 is built from 15 residues. The CDR3 here is CASSLEGLLYNEQFF. The DNA of the CDR3 is TGCGCCAGCAGCTTGGAGGGGCTGCTTTACAATGAGCAGTTCTTC. The entire variable domain, with the rest obtained from reference TRBV5-1 and TRBJ2-1, is as follows: KAGVTQTPRYLIKTRGQQVTLSCSPISGHRSVSWYQQTPGQGLQFLFEYFSETQRNKGNFPGRFSGRQFSNSRSEMNVSTLELGDSALYLCASSLEGLLYNEQFFGPGTRLTVL.

The rearrangement links TRBV5-6 to TRBJ2-2; D may be TRBD1 (5 bases). Trimming removed 4 bases at V and 9 bases at J, with 13 bases between. The CDR3 extends over 13 amino acids. CDR1 and CDR2 from the germline V gene are SGHDT and YYEEEE. This chain's CDR3 is CASSAPQGRELFF. CDR3 in DNA: TGTGCCAGCAGCGCCCCCCAGGGAAGGGAGCTGTTTTTT.

The CDR3 protein is CASSEYRDGSKETQYF. The CDR3 DNA follows: TGTGCCAGCAGTGAATATAGGGATGGGAGTAAAGAGACCCAGTACTTC. The genes are TRBV25-1 and TRBJ2-5; tentative D call: TRBD2 (5 bases). Germline V gene sequence: CDR1 MGHDK, CDR2 SYGVNS. The CDR3 runs 16 residues. Trimming removed 0 bases at V and 3 bases at J, with 14 bases between.

The chain couples TRBV7-9 to TRBJ2-3, with 7 bases fitting TRBD2. V lost 5 bases, J lost 3 bases, and 17 bases stayed unmatched. This CDR3 comprises 18 residues. The germline gives CDR1 SEHNR, CDR2 FQNEAQ (reference sequence). CDR3 protein: CASSPWGSQRGRTDTQYF. The CDR3 nucleotides are TGTGCCAGCAGCCCATGGGGTAGCCAGCGGGGTAGAACAGATACGCAGTATTTT.

The chain carries TRBV6-6 and TRBJ1-2; D call uncertain. The CDR3 runs 13 residues. V was shortened by 10 bases and J by 1 base, with 13 bases between the two germline ends. Germline CDR1 is MNHNY and CDR2 is SVGAGI (reference sequence). This chain's CDR3 is CAIWPGLNYGYTF. CDR3 coding DNA: TGTGCCATTTGGCCGGGTCTTAACTATGGCTACACCTTC.

The chain links TRBV7-8 to TRBJ2-4; 9 bases are shared with TRBD2. This CDR3 has 19 amino acids. Trimming at V came to 2 bases and at J to 0 bases, leaving 11 bases not matched to a gene. The germline gives CDR1 SGHVS, CDR2 FQNEAQ. The CDR3 loop reads CASSLLLAGADLAKNIQYF. The CDR3 DNA reads as TGTGCCAGCAGCTTATTACTAGCGGGCGCAGACCTAGCCAAAAACATTCAGTACTTC.

A single count supports this clone. V is TRBV18 and J is TRBJ1-1; 9 nucleotides agree with TRBD1. Germline V lookup: CDR1 KGHSH, CDR2 LQKENI. The CDR3 has 14 residues. J was trimmed by 4 bases and V by 3 bases; bases with no gene match: 3. In DNA, the CDR3 is TGTGCCAGCTCACCGGGACAGGGTGCCACTGAAGCTTTCTTT. Translation gives CASSPGQGATEAFF. Full variable domain (rest looked up from reference TRBV18 and TRBJ1-1): NAGVMQNPRHLVRRRGQEARLRCSPMKGHSHVYWYRQLPEEGLKFMVYLQKENIIDESGMPKERFSAEFPKEGPSILRIQQVVRGDSAAYFCASSPGQGATEAFFGQGTRLTVV.

The chain is built from TRBV11-2 and TRBJ2-5; no clear D gene. The CDR3 extends over 15 amino acids. With 6 bases removed from V and 1 base from J, the gap between germline ends came to 15 bases. Germline values: CDR1 SGHAT, CDR2 FQNNGV. Here the CDR3 reads CASSRHGSFQETQYF. The CDR3 nucleotides are TGTGCCAGCAGTCGACACGGAAGCTTCCAAGAGACCCAGTACTTC.

The chain recombines TRBV5-1 with TRBJ2-1, with D possibly TRBD2 on 6 matching bases. Germline loops: CDR1 SGHRS, CDR2 YFSETQ. Between the trimmed V and J ends, which lost 1 base and 8 bases, there was a span of 13 bases. The CDR3 spans 14 residues. Written as DNA, the CDR3 is TGCGCCAGCAGCTTGAGTGGAGGGATCGATGAGCAGTTCTTC. It yields the protein CASSLSGGIDEQFF.

V gene TRBV19 combines with J gene TRBJ1-5; 9 positions agree with TRBD1. This CDR3 has 14 amino acids. Germline assignment: CDR1 LNHDA and CDR2 SQIVND (reference sequence). V was pared by 5 bases and J by 6 bases, with 5 bases of the junction left unmatched. CDR3 region: CASSPGQGSQPQHF. CDR3 nucleotide sequence: TGTGCCAGTAGTCCGGGACAGGGCAGTCAGCCCCAGCATTTT.

The CDR3 coding sequence is TGTGCCAGCAGCCAAGGGTGGGGAGCCCGGACCCAGTACTTC. Protein: CASSQGWGARTQYF. V is TRBV14 and J is TRBJ2-5; possibly TRBD2 for D (5 bases). The CDR3 has 14 residues. V lost 1 base and J lost 7, with 13 bases in between. The germline V gene encodes CDR1 SGHDN and CDR2 FVKESK.

The chain combines TRBV6-1 with TRBJ2-7; D remains ambiguous. Per the germline V gene, CDR1 is MNHNS and CDR2 is SASEGT. There are 13 residues in the CDR3. V was cut by 3 bases and J by 2 bases, with 8 bases left in between. In DNA form, the CDR3 reads TGTGCCAGCAGTGAGCCCGCAGCCTACGAGCAGTACTTC. Its translation: CASSEPAAYEQYF.

The chain recombines TRBV11-2 with TRBJ2-1; a possible D gene is TRBD2 (5 bases). The CDR3 loop spans 14 amino acids. Trimming pared 4 bases from V and 4 bases from J, leaving 11 bases between. Germline V gene sequence: CDR1 SGHAT, CDR2 FQNNGV. The CDR3 region is CASSSGLRYNEQFF. In DNA form, the CDR3 reads TGTGCCAGCAGCTCCGGACTGCGATACAATGAGCAGTTCTTC.

V usage is TRBV6-5 and J usage is TRBJ2-5; TRBD2 is a possible D gene (5 bases). Between the trimmed V and J ends, which lost 6 bases and 4 bases, there was a span of 12 bases. CDR3 length equals 13 residues. In germline, CDR1 is MNHEY, CDR2 SVGAGI. The CDR3 region is CASSPTSGETQYF. DNA of the CDR3: TGTGCCAGCAGCCCCACTAGTGGAGAGACCCAGTACTTC.

This clone was counted a single time. The chain recombines TRBV27 with TRBJ2-1; D is possibly TRBD2 (5 bases). The CDR3 is made up of 16 amino acids. Germline values: CDR1 MNHEY, CDR2 SMNVEV (reference sequence). Trimming stripped 0 bases from V and 0 bases from J, with 9 bases between. As DNA, the CDR3 is TGTGCCAGCAGTTTATCGAGGGCTGCCTCCTACAATGAGCAGTTCTTC. Its translation: CASSLSRAASYNEQFF.

V usage is TRBV2 and J usage is TRBJ1-2, with D perhaps matching TRBD1 (6 bases). Germline CDR1 SNHLY, CDR2 FYNNEI. The ends were cut back, 3 bases at V and 3 bases at J, with 8 bases in the middle. CDR3 length equals 13 residues. In DNA form, the CDR3 reads TGTGCCAGCAGTGATTCAGGGGACTATGGCTACACCTTC. Protein product: CASSDSGDYGYTF.

The chain has TRBV7-6 and TRBJ2-1; tentative D call: TRBD2 (5 bases). The V and J ends lost 0 bases and 9 bases respectively, with 15 bases between them. Germline assignment: CDR1 SGHVS and CDR2 FNYEAQ. This CDR3 has 15 amino acids. CDR3 nucleotides: TGTGCCAGCAGCTTAGCGGGAGCCATCGGATTTGAGCAGTTCTTC. Translation gives CASSLAGAIGFEQFF. The full variable domain, rest sourced from reference TRBV7-6 and TRBJ2-1, is GAGVSQSPRYKVTKRGQDVALRCDPISGHVSLYWYRQALGQGPEFLTYFNYEAQQDKSGLPNDRFSAERPEGSISTLTIQRTEQRDSAMYRCASSLAGAIGFEQFFGPGTRLTVL.

The CDR3 nucleotides are TGTGCCAGCAGTGCGACGGGACAGAAGAGCACTGAAGCTTTCTTT. The encoded protein is CASSATGQKSTEAFF. The chain combines TRBV25-1 with TRBJ1-1; 7 bases are shared with TRBD1. V dropped 4 bases and J dropped 4; count of bases not matched to a gene: 9. The CDR3 covers 15 residues. The germline CDR1 and CDR2 sequences are MGHDK and SYGVNS.

V usage is TRBV27 and J usage is TRBJ1-2; possibly TRBD1 for D (6 bases). CDR1 is MNHEY and CDR2 is SMNVEV in the germline V gene (reference sequence). CDR3 length: 14 residues. The V end was cut by 6 bases, the J end by 0 bases, with 11 bases between. CDR3 sequence reads: CASRPWTANYGYTF. For the CDR3, the DNA is TGTGCCAGCAGACCTTGGACAGCTAACTATGGCTACACCTTC.

The chain recombines TRBV11-1 with TRBJ2-5, with 7 bases identical to TRBD1. The CDR3 is made up of 15 amino acids. Germline loops: CDR1 SGHAT, CDR2 FQDESV (reference sequence). V shed 5 bases, J shed 5 bases, and the junction held 11 bases outside the gene matches. The CDR3 DNA sequence: TGTGCCAGCAGCCCATCGACAGGGTCGTGGGAGACCCAGTACTTC. The encoded protein is CASSPSTGSWETQYF.

This chain connects TRBV6-5 to TRBJ1-2; no definite D call. V lost 6 bases to trimming and J lost 0 bases, with 11 bases between them. Germline V CDR1 and CDR2: MNHEY, SVGAGI. CDR3 length equals 14 residues. The chain's CDR3 is CASSVSGSNYGYTF. Written as DNA, the CDR3 is TGTGCCAGCAGCGTCTCGGGGTCTAACTATGGCTACACCTTC.

V gene TRBV11-2 combines with J gene TRBJ2-7, with D possibly TRBD2 on 5 matching bases. The CDR3 extends over 14 amino acids. Trimming shortened V by 1 base and J by 2 bases, and 9 bases separated the two germline ends. Germline V gene lookup returns CDR1 SGHAT and CDR2 FQNNGV. CDR3 sequence reads: CASSLGGGTYEQYF. The DNA of the CDR3 is TGTGCCAGCAGCTTAGGAGGAGGTACCTACGAGCAGTACTTC.

The genes are TRBV2 and TRBJ1-1; the match to TRBD1 covers 8 bases. Trimming took 2 bases from V and 4 from J; bases not matched to a gene: 9. Looked up from germline, CDR1 is SNHLY and CDR2 is FYNNEI. The length of the CDR3 is 16 residues. CDR3 region: CASSERGTGGGTEAFF. The DNA of the CDR3 is TGTGCCAGCAGTGAAAGAGGGACAGGAGGGGGCACTGAAGCTTTCTTT.

The chain carries TRBV7-8 and TRBJ2-2, with 9 bases aligning to TRBD1. Trimming at V came to 8 bases and at J to 4 bases, leaving 5 bases not matched to a gene. Germline CDR1 reads SGHVS; CDR2 reads FQNEAQ. The CDR3 consists of 14 residues. The chain's CDR3 is CASDTGGRTGELFF. The CDR3 DNA sequence: TGTGCCAGCGATACAGGGGGCCGCACCGGGGAGCTGTTTTTT.